The clone carrying this TCR beta chain was recorded many times. The antigen is undetermined. This sample was included in a study of T cell repertoires in cytomegalovirus infection. General study findings and limits: CMV-specific TCR beta clonotypes restricted by HLA-C dominated the ex vivo response.

TCRdb called the reads again in MiXCR, with one record for every CDR3 protein. The sample records about 680,000 distinct CDR3 sequences, roughly 24% being singletons. Germline V gene lookup returns CDR1 MNHEY and CDR2 SVGEGT. The CDR3 sequence is 13 residues long. V gave up 2 bases and J gave up 5 bases, with 7 bases separating them. The V gene is TRBV6-2 or TRBV6-3, the J gene TRBJ2-1; D is unresolved. Material: CD8+ T cells from PBMCs. This TCR was sampled from a human donor in good health (CMV status not recorded). Some clones in this sample may be carry-over from other donors' samples. The CDR3 is CASSYTGNNEQFF. The DNA of the CDR3 is TGTGCCAGCAGTTACACGGGTAACAATGAGCAGTTCTTC.